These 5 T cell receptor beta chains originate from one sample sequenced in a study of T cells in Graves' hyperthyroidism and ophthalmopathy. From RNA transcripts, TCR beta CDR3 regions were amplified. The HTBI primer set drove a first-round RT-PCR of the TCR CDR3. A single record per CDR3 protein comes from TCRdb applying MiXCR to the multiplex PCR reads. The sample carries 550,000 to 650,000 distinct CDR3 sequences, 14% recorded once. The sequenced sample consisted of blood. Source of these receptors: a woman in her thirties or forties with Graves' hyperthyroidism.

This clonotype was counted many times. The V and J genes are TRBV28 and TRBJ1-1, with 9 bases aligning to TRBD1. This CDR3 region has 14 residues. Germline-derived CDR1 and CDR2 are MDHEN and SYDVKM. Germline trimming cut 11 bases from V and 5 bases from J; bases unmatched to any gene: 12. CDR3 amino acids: CAGESRDRDTEAFF. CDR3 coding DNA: TGTGCCGGCGAATCGCGGGACAGGGATACTGAAGCTTTCTTT.

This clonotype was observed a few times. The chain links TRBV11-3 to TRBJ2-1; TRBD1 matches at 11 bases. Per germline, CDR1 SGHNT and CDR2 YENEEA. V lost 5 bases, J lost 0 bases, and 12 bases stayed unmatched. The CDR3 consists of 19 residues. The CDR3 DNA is TGTGCCAGCAGCCCAGGACAGGGGGCCTTTCCGAGCTCCTACAATGAGCAGTTCTTC. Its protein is CASSPGQGAFPSSYNEQFF.

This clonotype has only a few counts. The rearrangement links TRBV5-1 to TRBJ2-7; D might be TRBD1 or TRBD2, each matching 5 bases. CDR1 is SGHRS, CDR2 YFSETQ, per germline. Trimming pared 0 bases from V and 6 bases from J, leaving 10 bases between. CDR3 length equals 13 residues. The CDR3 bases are TGCGCCAGCAGCTTGGGGTCTGGGGGCGAGCAGTACTTC. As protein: CASSLGSGGEQYF.

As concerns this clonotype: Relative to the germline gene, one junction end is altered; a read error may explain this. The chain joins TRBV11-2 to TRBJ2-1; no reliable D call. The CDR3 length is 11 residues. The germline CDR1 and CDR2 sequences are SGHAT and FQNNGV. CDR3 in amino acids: CVSTYYNEQFF. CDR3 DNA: TGTGTCAGCACCTACTACAATGAGCAGTTCTTC. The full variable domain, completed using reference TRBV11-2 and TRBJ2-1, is EAGVAQSPRYKIIEKRQSVAFWCNPISGHATLYWYQQILGQGPKLLIQFQNNGVVDDSQLPKDRFSAERLKGVDSTLKIQPAKLEDSAVYLCVSTYYNEQFFGPGTRLTVL.

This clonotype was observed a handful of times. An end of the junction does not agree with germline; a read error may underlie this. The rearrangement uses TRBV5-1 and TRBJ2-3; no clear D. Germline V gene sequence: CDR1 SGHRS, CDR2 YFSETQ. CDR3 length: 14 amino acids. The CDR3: CASRLQPSTNTQYF. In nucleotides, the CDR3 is TGCGCCAGCAGATTACAGCCGAGCACAAATACGCAGTATTTT.